This T cell receptor (beta chain) came from a study of blood T cell repertoires in COVID-19 (TCRdb year 2020). The study in broad terms: The collaborator samples originated in the United States, Italy and Spain and spanned the acute and convalescent phases of COVID-19. Sample metadata almost always included a de-identified subject ID, COVID-19 status, age in years and sex. The material from the prospective study consisted of cDNA or gDNA derived from T cells, B-cell-depleted T cells, or PBMCs. Where available, HLA class I and class II types were taken from metadata supplied by the sample provider and were not determined by assay-based typing. The repertoires were released in a freely available public database intended as a resource for research on the immune response to SARS-CoV-2. The dataset comprised deeply sampled blood TCRbeta repertoires from subjects exposed to, actively infected with, or recovered from COVID-19. Samples were obtained from the ongoing ImmuneRACE study (first 160 participants) and from 1,254 subjects provided by 6 global collaborators. Points the paper makes about the study in general: The amount of clinical and demographic metadata varied by source and participant and was provided uncurated.

Each collaborating institution followed its own protocols to collect whole blood in K2EDTA tubes. For TCRbeta analysis, collaborators shipped samples in one of three forms: frozen whole blood, isolated PBMCs, or DNA extracted from either of those sample types. TCRbeta CDR3 regions were amplified from genomic DNA by means of the immunoSEQ Assay, a bias-controlled multiplex PCR. For the original study's pipeline: Within the assay, amplification of reference gene primers was used to estimate how many nucleated cells each sample contained. Sequence reads were collapsed and filtered to measure the absolute abundance of every unique TCRbeta CDR3 rearrangement. For each sample, productive Simpson clonality was calculated by taking the square root of Simpson's diversity index across productive rearrangements. The immuneACCESS repertoire file appears here via TCRdb, limited to in-frame rearrangements. These files lack a portion of the clones; in checked studies, under half of the deficit traces to unresolved V genes, and the cause of the others is not known. That table is the source of V, J and clone size, and D and trimming were worked out from the DNA. The sample data list fewer than 400,000 clones, and around nine tenths of these were observed just once. The ten largest make up around 3% of the sample.

Trimming leaves V shorter by 6 bases and J shorter by 1 base, with the junction holding 8 bases beyond the gene matches. The CDR3 spans 15 residues, from the cysteine through the phenylalanine. Just the 45-base CDR3 DNA is kept, in frame starting at base 1. Reading the germline V gene gives CDR1 SNHLY and CDR2 FYNNEI. This clone was recorded once. The target of this receptor is not known. Base qualities are not provided; no much larger clone lies one nucleotide away. This clonotype was sampled from a human donor in a cohort sampled during active COVID-19. This chain joins TRBV2 to TRBJ1-1; 7 nucleotides in the junction match TRBD1. Material: peripheral blood. The DNA sequence is given as TGTGCCAGCAGCGGACGAACAGGGGCGAACACTGAAGCTTTCTTT. It is translated as CASSGRTGANTEAFF.